This TCR beta chain was identified during a study of OX40 agonist ivuxolimab in advanced cancers. In terms of the full investigation: The costimulatory receptor OX40 (CD134) was targeted by ivuxolimab, a fully human IgG2 agonistic monoclonal antibody. Of the roughly 52 patients in dose escalation, some 20 had hepatocellular carcinoma, around 15 had melanoma, 9 had renal cell carcinoma and 9 had head and neck cancer. A male proportion of roughly 80% and a mean age of approximately 55 years, ranging from about 20 to 80, were recorded for the dose-escalation cohort. Intravenous ivuxolimab was administered to patients every 2 weeks at six dose levels: 0.01, 0.1, 0.3, 1.5, 3 and 10 mg/kg. Partial responses occurred in three dose-escalation patients: two with cutaneous melanoma and one with hepatocellular carcinoma. The monotherapy dose-escalation portion (N of about 47 patients) of the phase I ivuxolimab trial is reported in the paper. Prior anti-PD-1, anti-PD-L1 or anti-CTLA-4 therapy was permitted, and checkpoint inhibitors had been received by more than 35% of dose-escalation patients. The purpose of peripheral TCRbeta sequencing was to test whether ivuxolimab changed TCR sequence diversity and led to clonal T-cell expansion.

Patients with a history of autoimmune disease or receiving systemic immunosuppression were excluded from the trial. In every dose cohort, peripheral blood was drawn for TCR sequencing at baseline, cycle 4 day 1, and cycle 7 day 1. Samples came from an open-label, multicenter, first-in-human phase I dose-escalation trial of ivuxolimab. The trial enrolled adults with locally advanced or metastatic head and neck squamous cell, hepatocellular, melanoma or renal cell carcinoma. Before TCR sequencing, CD4+ T cells and CD8+ T cells were sorted from peripheral blood as separate populations. What the research found in general, with its limitations: On average, CD8+ T cells showed more expanded clones than CD4+ T cells after ivuxolimab. Which antigens the clonally expanded peripheral T cells were specific for was not determined. In the 0.1-3.0 mg/kg groups, partial responders were among the patients with the lowest normalized peripheral clonal expansion, particularly in CD8+ T cells. Low levels of normalized T-cell clonal expansion were also shown by some nonresponding patients. At doses of 0.1 to 3.0 mg/kg, clonal expansion of both CD4+ and CD8+ blood T cells was observed from baseline to week 6.

For sequencing of the TCRbeta CDR3 region, genomic DNA was extracted from the sorted cells. The immunoSEQ Assay was used to sequence the TCRbeta CDR3 regions. The immuneACCESS repertoire file appears here via TCRdb, limited to in-frame rearrangements. These files lack a portion of the clones; in checked studies, under half of the deficit traces to unresolved V genes, and the cause of the others is not known. Here the sample has about 77,000 clones; around 82% occur a single time. The ten largest clones capture roughly 0.76% of the sample. Note on this clone: It has no known antigen specificity. Base qualities are not recorded, but no much larger clone differs from it by a single base.

This sample comprised CD4+ or CD8+ T cells sorted from blood, obtained in a trial of the OX40 agonist ivuxolimab. This clonotype originated in an adult with an advanced solid tumor such as melanoma, head and neck, liver or kidney cancer.

The nucleotides read TGCGCCAGCAGCCAAGAAGGCGGAGCGGGGATTGAGACCCAGTACTTC. This codes for CASSQEGGAGIETQYF. Recombination linked TRBV4-1 to TRBJ2-5; TRBD2 lines up with 7 middle nucleotides. From cysteine to phenylalanine, the CDR3 is 16 amino acids long. Kept here is only the CDR3 DNA, which spans 48 bases and is read in frame from base 1. CDR1 and CDR2 are drawn from the germline V gene: MGHRA, YSYEKL. V loses 0 bases at its end and J loses 5 bases; junction bases beyond the gene matches: 9.